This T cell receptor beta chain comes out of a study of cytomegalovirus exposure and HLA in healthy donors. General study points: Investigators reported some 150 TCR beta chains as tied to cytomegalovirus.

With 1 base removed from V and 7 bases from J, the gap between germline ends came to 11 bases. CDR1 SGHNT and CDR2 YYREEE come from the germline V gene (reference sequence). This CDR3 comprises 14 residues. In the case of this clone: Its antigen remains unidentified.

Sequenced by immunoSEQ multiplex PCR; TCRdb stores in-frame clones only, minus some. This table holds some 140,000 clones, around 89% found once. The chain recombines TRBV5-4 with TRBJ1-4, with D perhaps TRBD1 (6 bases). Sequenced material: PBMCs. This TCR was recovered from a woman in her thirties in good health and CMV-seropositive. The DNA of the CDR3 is TGTGCCAGCAGCTTGCCAGGGGCGGGTGAAAAACTGTTTTTT. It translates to CASSLPGAGEKLFF.